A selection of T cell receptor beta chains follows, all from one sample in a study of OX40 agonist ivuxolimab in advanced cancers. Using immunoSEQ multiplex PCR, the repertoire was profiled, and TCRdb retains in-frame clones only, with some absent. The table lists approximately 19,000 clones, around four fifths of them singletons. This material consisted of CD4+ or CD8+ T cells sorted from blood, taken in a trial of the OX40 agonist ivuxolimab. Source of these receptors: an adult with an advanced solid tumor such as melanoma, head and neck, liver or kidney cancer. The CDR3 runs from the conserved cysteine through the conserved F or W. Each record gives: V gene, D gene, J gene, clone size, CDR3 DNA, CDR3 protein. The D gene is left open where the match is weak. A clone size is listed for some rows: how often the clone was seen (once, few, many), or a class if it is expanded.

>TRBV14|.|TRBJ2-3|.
TGTGCCAGCAGCCAGGAGTTCTCAACGCAGTATTTT
CASSQEFSTQYF
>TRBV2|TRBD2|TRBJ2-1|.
TGTGCCAGCACAAGGACTAGCGCCACAGGGCAGTTCTTC
CASTRTSATGQFF
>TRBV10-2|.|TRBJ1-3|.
TGCGCCAGCAGTGGGTTAGAAGGAAACGGGAACACCATATATTTT
CASSGLEGNGNTIYF
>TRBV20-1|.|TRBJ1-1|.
TGCAGTGCTAGTCTGAACACTGAAGCTTTCTTT
CSASLNTEAFF
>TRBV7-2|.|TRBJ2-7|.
TGTGCCAGCAGAAGAGCAGGGCGTAACGAGCAGTACTTC
CASRRAGRNEQYF
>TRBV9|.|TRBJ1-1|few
TGTGCCAGCAGCGCCGCCGGGACGGGGAACACTGAAGCTTTCTTT
CASSAAGTGNTEAFF
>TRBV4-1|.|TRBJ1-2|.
TGCGCCAGCAGCCAAGGGTGGGGGCAGGGGTATGGCTACACCTTC
CASSQGWGQGYGYTF
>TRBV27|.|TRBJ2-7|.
TGTGCCAGCAGCCTGAACCTTTACTACGAGCAGTACTTC
CASSLNLYYEQYF
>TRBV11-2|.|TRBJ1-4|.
TGTGCCAGCAGTTACCAGTCCTCAGGGGAAAAACTGTTTTTT
CASSYQSSGEKLFF
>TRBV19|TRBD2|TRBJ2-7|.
TGTGCCAGTAGTCCCAGACTAGCGGGAGTCTACGAGCAGTACTTC
CASSPRLAGVYEQYF
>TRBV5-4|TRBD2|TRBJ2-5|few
TGTGCCAGCAGCAAAAGGGGACTAGCGGGGGGGCGAGAGACCCAGTACTTC
CASSKRGLAGGRETQYF
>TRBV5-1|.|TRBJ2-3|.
TGCGCCAGCAGCTTGGAGTGGGCCAGCACAGATACGCAGTATTTT
CASSLEWASTDTQYF